This T cell receptor beta chain was captured in a study of cytomegalovirus exposure and HLA in healthy donors. This clone came up once. No antigen is known for it. Study-level findings and limits: Per published accounts, TCR beta sequences correctly predicted the HLA-A and HLA-B alleles of most subjects.

Germline V gene lookup returns CDR1 MNHEY and CDR2 SVGAGI. The ends lost 4 bases at V and 4 bases at J; junction bases unmatched: 6. The CDR3 spans 14 residues. Use of 60 Vbeta and 13 Jbeta primers characterized the PCR. Sequenced by immunoSEQ multiplex PCR; TCRdb stores in-frame clones only, minus some. The profile shows about 230,000 clones, 70% to 85% of them singletons. The V gene is TRBV6-5, the J gene TRBJ1-2; TRBD1 matches at 7 bases. Source material: PBMCs. The clonotype originates from a woman in her 40s in good health and CMV-seronegative. The CDR3 DNA sequence: TGTGCCAGCAGTTGGGACAGCTATTCCTATGGCTACACCTTC. Its translation is CASSWDSYSYGYTF.